This T cell receptor (beta chain) comes out of a study of blood T cell repertoires in COVID-19. Overall study: From the United States, Italy and Spain came samples of acute and convalescent COVID-19. Nucleic acid was either cDNA or gDNA, and it came from T cells, B-cell-depleted T cells, or PBMCs.

In the source study's methods: From reference gene primer amplification, estimates of nucleated cell counts were derived. Assay used: immunoSEQ multiplex PCR; TCRdb lists only in-frame clones, some missing. The V and J calls and clone size were taken over from that table, and D and trimming were inferred from the DNA. The sample lists 100,000 or so clones, nearly 95% seen once, with almost 4.5% in the top ten. Per germline, CDR1 MNHEY and CDR2 SMNVEV (reference sequence). This CDR3 is 14 amino acids long. Trimming took off 3 bases at V and 7 bases at J, with 13 bases between the two ends. The genes are TRBV27 and TRBJ2-1; the D gene is possibly TRBD1 (6 bases). Sequencing was done on a sample of peripheral blood. The origin of this receptor is a human donor with active COVID-19. The donor label of this sample is uncertain. The CDR3 sequence is CASSLGTGSNEQFF. In DNA, the CDR3 is TGTGCCAGCAGTTTGGGAACAGGGAGTAATGAGCAGTTCTTC.